Included here is one TCR beta chain sequence, with context. Its antigen is not identified. This sample is drawn from a study of T cells after yellow fever vaccination. Study overall: With SMART-Seq v4 Ultra Low Input, the fractions containing low cell numbers were prepared.

TCRdb re-analysed the 5' RACE reads in MiXCR, keeping a single row per CDR3 protein. The sample carries 280,000 or so distinct CDR3 sequences, under 9% recorded once. The CDR3 contains 16 residues. The junction had 15 bases not matched to a gene; V was cut back by 4 bases and J by 13 bases. Germline V CDR1 and CDR2: SGHRS, YFSETQ. Study-level results: Clonotypes shared by both compartments, CD4 and CD8, made up a small share. From the bulk population, abundant clonotypes could contaminate and appear within FACS-sorted repertoires.

This rearrangement joins TRBV5-1 to TRBJ2-2; 11 positions agree with TRBD2. Sequencing used CD4+ T cells sorted from PBMCs, obtained 5 days after the yellow fever booster vaccination. The TCR originated in a young man who received the YFV17D yellow fever vaccine. The CDR3 is CASSLSTSGGAGMLFF. The CDR3 DNA sequence: TGCGCCAGCAGCCTTTCTACTAGCGGGGGAGCCGGGATGCTGTTTTTT.